This TCR beta chain derives from a study of metastatic and nonmetastatic thyroid tumors. In the study overall: Comparative analysis of repertoires was undertaken across blood and tumor or nodule tissue obtained from malignant and benign thyroid patients.

Of note for this clone: The antigen remains undetermined. The junction shows a germline mismatch at one end, possibly a read error.

No treatment of any kind had been given to any patient before thyroid surgery. Study-wide points: Versus benign nodules, malignant thyroid tumors reportedly had significantly higher TCR beta diversity, in blood and tumor.

Original handling: A distant-metastasis classifier for papillary thyroid cancer was built using CDR3 differences across clinicopathological groups. Using MiXCR, TCRdb reanalyzed the PCR reads. The V and J calls were determined by TCRdb, not by the authors. The data hold 15,000 or so clones, with roughly 13% observed a single time. What was sequenced was blood. The source is a female donor with papillary thyroid cancer or a benign thyroid nodule (not recorded which). Some clones in this sample may be carry-over from other donors' samples.

CDR3 sequence: CASSSEWANGELFF. The CDR3 DNA is TGTGCCAGCAGCTCCGAGTGGGCGAACGGGGAGCTGTTTTTT. V usage is TRBV5-1 and J usage is TRBJ2-2, with D unresolved. The CDR3 covers 14 residues. Germline V gene lookup returns CDR1 SGHRS and CDR2 YFSETQ.